The 3 T cell receptor beta chains presented below share a single source sample, sequenced in a study of blood T cell repertoires in COVID-19. Using immunoSEQ multiplex PCR, the repertoire was profiled, and TCRdb retains in-frame clones only, with some absent. The sample yields roughly 81,000 clones, roughly four fifths seen once. Specimen: peripheral blood. These receptors were taken from a woman in her sixties or seventies with acute or convalescent COVID-19.

This chain uses TRBV4-1 with TRBJ1-4; maybe TRBD1 (5 bases). V lost 4 bases, J lost 5 bases, and 8 bases lay in between. CDR3 length: 13 amino acids. CDR1 MGHRA and CDR2 YSYEKL come from the germline V gene. CDR3 sequence (DNA): TGCGCCAGCAGCCCTGACAGCAATGAAAAACTGTTTTTT. Amino acid sequence: CASSPDSNEKLFF.

This chain connects TRBV7-9 to TRBJ2-3; 13 nucleotides line up with TRBD2. V lost 4 bases to trimming and J lost 6 bases; unmatched junction nucleotides: 10. The CDR3 is made up of 17 amino acids. CDR1 is SEHNR and CDR2 is FQNEAQ in the germline V gene (reference sequence). CDR3 coding DNA: TGTGCCAGCAGCTCGTTTACGGGACTAGCGGGACGGGATACGCAGTATTTT. Translating it yields CASSSFTGLAGRDTQYF. The variable domain in full, with the rest retrieved from reference TRBV7-9 and TRBJ2-3, is DTGVSQNPRHKITKRGQNVTFRCDPISEHNRLYWYRQTLGQGPEFLTYFQNEAQLEKSRLLSDRFSAERPKGSFSTLEIQRTEQGDSAMYLCASSSFTGLAGRDTQYFGPGTRLTVL.

The genes are TRBV7-9 and TRBJ2-1, with D tentatively TRBD1 (6 bases). This CDR3 is 12 amino acids long. V lost 4 bases to trimming and J lost 5 bases, with 6 bases between them. Germline CDR1 is SEHNR and CDR2 is FQNEAQ (reference sequence). The CDR3 loop reads CASSYRDNEQFF. CDR3 coding DNA: TGTGCCAGCAGCTACAGGGACAATGAGCAGTTCTTC.